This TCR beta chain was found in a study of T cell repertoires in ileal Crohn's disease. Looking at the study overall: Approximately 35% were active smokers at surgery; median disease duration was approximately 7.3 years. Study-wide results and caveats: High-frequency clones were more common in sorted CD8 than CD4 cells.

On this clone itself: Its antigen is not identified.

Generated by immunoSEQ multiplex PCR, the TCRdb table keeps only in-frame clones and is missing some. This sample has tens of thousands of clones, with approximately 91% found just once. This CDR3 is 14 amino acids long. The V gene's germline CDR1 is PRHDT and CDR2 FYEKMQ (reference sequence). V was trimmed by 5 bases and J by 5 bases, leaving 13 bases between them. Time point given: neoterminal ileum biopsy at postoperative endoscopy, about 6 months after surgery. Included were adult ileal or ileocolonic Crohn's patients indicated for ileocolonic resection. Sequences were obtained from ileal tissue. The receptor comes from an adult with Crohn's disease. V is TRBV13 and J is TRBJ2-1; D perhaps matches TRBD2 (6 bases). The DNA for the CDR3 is TGTGCCAGCAGCAACCGGGACTCAAACAATGAGCAGTTCTTC. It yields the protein CASSNRDSNNEQFF.